The 23 T cell receptor beta chains presented below share a single source sample, sequenced in a study of shared clonotypes between healthy human individuals. Clones were sequenced by immunoSEQ multiplex PCR, and TCRdb holds only the in-frame ones, with some missing. The profile covers 2 million to 2.5 million clones, with nearly 97% appearing a single time and roughly 0.13% taken by the ten largest. The sequencing input was naive CD4+ T cells sorted from blood. The subset was: CD45RA+ positively selected. The receptor source for this set is a young man in good health.

The rearrangement joins TRBV19 to TRBJ2-1, with a possible D match to TRBD2 (6 bases). The ends were cut back, 1 base at V and 7 bases at J, with 14 bases in the middle. The CDR3 is 15 residues long. Looked up from germline, CDR1 is LNHDA and CDR2 is SQIVND (reference sequence). CDR3 residues: CASSIGWRDTNEQFF. CDR3 coding DNA: TGTGCCAGTAGTATAGGGTGGCGGGATACTAATGAGCAGTTCTTC.

The J gene is TRBJ2-7, the V gene TRBV6-4; D not resolved. The CDR3 loop spans 13 amino acids. V gave up 5 bases and J gave up 6 bases, with 14 bases separating them. From germline, CDR1 is MRHNA and CDR2 SNTAGT. CDR3 sequence reads: CASSKRLETEQYF. The CDR3 nucleotides are TGTGCCAGCAGTAAAAGACTTGAAACCGAGCAGTACTTC.

CDR3 coding DNA: TGCGCCAGCAGCCAAGGCGAGCGAGAAGAGCAGTTCTTC. Protein product: CASSQGEREEQFF. The gene calls are TRBV4-1 and TRBJ2-1, with D unresolved. V was shortened by 1 base and J by 10 bases, with 11 bases between the two germline ends. CDR3 size: 13 residues. Germline CDR1 and CDR2: MGHRA and YSYEKL.

This chain joins TRBV6-5 and TRBJ1-2; D not certain. Germline assignment: CDR1 MNHEY and CDR2 SVGAGI. The CDR3 has 14 residues. Trimming stripped 0 bases from V and 8 bases from J, with 13 bases between. The CDR3 reads CASSYSYQAKGYTF. Written as DNA, the CDR3 is TGTGCCAGCAGTTACTCGTACCAGGCGAAGGGCTACACCTTC.

This sequence joins TRBV6-5 and TRBJ1-1, with TRBD1 matching over 7 bases. CDR1 is MNHEY, CDR2 SVGAGI, per germline. The CDR3 has 12 residues. Losses at the gene ends were 6 bases for V and 7 bases for J; bases not matched to a gene: 5. For the CDR3, the DNA is TGTGCCAGCAGCCAAGGACAGGTTGAAGCTTTCTTT. Residues: CASSQGQVEAFF.

As concerns this clone: This specimen includes other DNA sequences encoding the same CDR3. The genes are TRBV6-1 and TRBJ2-7; possible D gene TRBD2, 7 bases. The V and J ends lost 7 bases and 7 bases respectively, with 23 bases between them. Germline assignment: CDR1 MNHNS and CDR2 SASEGT. There are 15 residues in the CDR3. Here the CDR3 DNA reads TGTGCCAGCACTCACATAGAGGGGGGGTATTATGAGCAGTACTTC. Encoded protein: CASTHIEGGYYEQYF.

The chain combines TRBV9 with TRBJ2-1; TRBD2 matches 8 bases. Germline assignment: CDR1 SGDLS and CDR2 YYNGEE. The CDR3 sequence is 15 residues long. Unmatched junction bases numbered 7, after V lost 4 bases and J lost 4 bases. CDR3 nucleotide sequence: TGTGCCAGCAGCCCCGGGACTAGACTTTACAATGAGCAGTTCTTC. It translates to CASSPGTRLYNEQFF.

V usage is TRBV5-4 and J usage is TRBJ1-4; 7 nucleotides agree with TRBD1. V lost 2 bases and J lost 10; bases outside the gene matches: 14. The germline V gene encodes CDR1 SGHNT and CDR2 YYREEE (reference sequence). This CDR3 is 16 amino acids long. The CDR3 region has the DNA TGTGCCAGCAGCTTTATTGGGCAGGGGGGTAAAGGAAAACTGTTTTTT. It translates to CASSFIGQGGKGKLFF.

The rearrangement links TRBV28 to TRBJ2-5; maybe TRBD2 (6 bases). The CDR3 runs to 14 residues. Germline V CDR1 and CDR2: MDHEN, SYDVKM. The V end lost 6 bases, the J end lost 7 bases, and 18 bases lay between the germline ends. CDR3 protein: CASRRPGAGGTQYF. The DNA of the CDR3 is TGTGCCAGCAGACGACCGGGAGCCGGGGGGACCCAGTACTTC. Using reference TRBV28 and TRBJ2-5 for the parts outside the CDR3, the full variable domain is DVKVTQSSRYLVKRTGEKVFLECVQDMDHENMFWYRQDPGLGLRLIYFSYDVKMKEKGDIPEGYSVSREKKERFSLILESASTNQTSMYLCASRRPGAGGTQYFGPGTRLLVL.

The chain has TRBV2 and TRBJ2-3, with 9 bases lining up with TRBD2. The V gene end was trimmed by 9 bases and the J gene end by 5 bases; junction bases not matched to a gene: 6. This CDR3 has 13 amino acids. Germline V lookup: CDR1 SNHLY, CDR2 FYNNEI. CDR3 nucleotide sequence: TGTGCCAGTAGCGGGAGCCGGGGAGATACGCAGTATTTT. Protein sequence: CASSGSRGDTQYF.

The V and J genes are TRBV4-2 and TRBJ2-7, with 7 bases that match TRBD2. J was trimmed by 0 bases and V by 2 bases; bases with no gene match: 4. The germline CDR1 and CDR2 sequences are LGHNA and YNFKEQ. The CDR3 is 15 amino acids. The CDR3 loop is CASSQTGEGSYEQYF. CDR3 in DNA: TGTGCCAGCAGCCAAACCGGGGAGGGCTCCTACGAGCAGTACTTC.

The V gene is TRBV7-2, the J gene TRBJ2-7; 7 bases align to TRBD1. CDR1 and CDR2 (germline): SGHTA, FQGNSA. With 1 base clipped from V and 2 bases from J, the junction kept 8 bases outside the gene matches. This CDR3 contains 16 residues. The chain's CDR3 is CASSLVVTGPTYEQYF. CDR3 DNA sequence: TGTGCCAGCAGCTTAGTGGTGACAGGGCCTACCTACGAGCAGTACTTC.

The chain carries TRBV6-6 and TRBJ2-6; a possible D gene is TRBD2 (5 bases). Trimming left V 6 bases short and J 0 bases short, with 9 bases between. CDR3 length: 15 amino acids. CDR1 is MNHNY, CDR2 SVGAGI, per germline (reference sequence). The CDR3 reads CASSLGSSGANVLTF. In nucleotides, the CDR3 is TGTGCCAGCAGCTTGGGGAGCTCTGGGGCCAACGTCCTGACTTTC.

V and J are TRBV20-1 and TRBJ1-6; D gene ambiguous. V was shortened by 5 bases and J by 10 bases, with 9 bases between the two germline ends. From germline, CDR1 is DFQATT and CDR2 SNEGSKA (reference sequence). The CDR3 sequence is 11 residues long. The CDR3 sequence: CSARLGSPLHF. CDR3 nucleotides: TGCAGTGCTCGTCTTGGGTCACCCCTCCACTTT.

The J gene is TRBJ2-1, the V gene TRBV4-3, with 8 positions matching TRBD2. V was clipped by 3 bases and J by 4 bases; unmatched bases: 8. The CDR3 totals 16 residues. Germline V lookup: CDR1 LGHNA, CDR2 YSLEER. The CDR3 region has the DNA TGCGCCAGCAGCCAGTACGTTCTAGCGGGTTACAATGAGCAGTTCTTC. Its translation: CASSQYVLAGYNEQFF.

This chain joins TRBV9 and TRBJ1-2, with TRBD1 identical over 9 bases. The length of the CDR3 is 13 residues. Germline trimming cut 4 bases from V and 6 bases from J; bases unmatched to any gene: 4. Germline loops: CDR1 SGDLS, CDR2 YYNGEE. The chain's CDR3 is CASSLDRGDGYTF. CDR3 sequence (DNA): TGTGCCAGCAGCCTGGACAGGGGCGATGGCTACACCTTC.

In this sample, this clone turned up once. The CDR3 loop is CAWIRGAGAFF. The DNA for the CDR3 is TGTGCCTGGATACGGGGGGCAGGAGCTTTCTTT. The V and J genes are TRBV30 and TRBJ1-1, with a weak D call TRBD1 (6 bases). Germline V gives CDR1 GTSNPN, CDR2 SVGIG (reference sequence). The length of the CDR3 is 11 residues. The germline V and J ends were trimmed by 4 bases and 10 bases, with 13 bases remaining between them.

The V gene is TRBV6-6, the J gene TRBJ1-2, with 7 bases lining up with TRBD1. Per the germline V gene, CDR1 is MNHNY and CDR2 is SVGAGI (reference sequence). The length of the CDR3 is 15 residues. After removal of 3 bases from V and 2 bases from J, the junction contained 6 bases not matched to a gene. Here the CDR3 DNA reads TGTGCCAGCAGTTATTCGACAGGGAACAACTATGGCTACACCTTC. It encodes CASSYSTGNNYGYTF.

The chain employs TRBV9 and TRBJ1-2, with a possible D match to TRBD1 (5 bases). CDR1 SGDLS and CDR2 YYNGEE come from the germline V gene. The CDR3 length is 14 residues. The V and J ends lost 5 bases and 3 bases respectively, with 14 bases between them. DNA for the CDR3: TGTGCCAGCAGTCTTTATGACAGAGACTATGGCTACACCTTC. Protein: CASSLYDRDYGYTF.

V usage is TRBV6-5 and J usage is TRBJ1-6; D unresolved. Between the trimmed V and J ends, which lost 6 bases and 11 bases, there was a span of 20 bases. This CDR3 has 15 residues. The germline V gene encodes CDR1 MNHEY and CDR2 SVGAGI. The DNA of the CDR3 is TGTGCCAGCAGATCCGAGGGCTTACATGGGACACCCCTCCACTTT. Its translation is CASRSEGLHGTPLHF.

V usage is TRBV7-8 and J usage is TRBJ1-3; possible D gene TRBD1, 6 bases. CDR1 and CDR2 (germline): SGHVS, FQNEAQ. CDR3 length: 15 residues. V was pared by 4 bases and J by 4 bases, with 14 bases between. The CDR3 sequence is CASSSAGDAGNTIYF. The DNA for the CDR3 is TGTGCCAGCAGCTCTGCAGGGGACGCGGGAAACACCATATATTTT.

V is TRBV6-1 and J is TRBJ1-4, with 7 bases fitting TRBD1. Trimming took 6 bases from V and 6 from J; bases not matched to a gene: 7. The CDR3 sequence is 14 residues long. CDR1 is MNHNS, CDR2 SASEGT, per germline. CDR3 DNA: TGTGCCAGCAGGTACAGGGGTCTGTATGAAAAACTGTTTTTT. Amino acids: CASRYRGLYEKLFF.

The rearrangement links TRBV4-1 to TRBJ2-2; D is unresolved. Trimming removed 2 bases from V and 6 bases from J, with 16 bases in between. The CDR3 has 16 amino acids. CDR1 and CDR2 (germline): MGHRA, YSYEKL. The CDR3 reads CASSQSPAGGAGELFF. The CDR3 bases are TGCGCCAGCAGCCAATCCCCGGCTGGTGGGGCCGGGGAGCTGTTTTTT.